Shown below are 2 T cell receptor beta chains from a single sample sequenced in a study of shared clonotypes between healthy human individuals. As defined, naive CD8 cells were CD45RO-negative and positively selected for CCR7, with terminally differentiated effector memory CD45RA+ cells excluded. The repertoire was sequenced with immunoSEQ multiplex PCR; TCRdb's copy has only in-frame clones and lacks some. The repertoire has about 2,200,000 clones, 85% to 95% of them found once; the top ten carry over 1.5%. Material: naive CD8+ T cells from PBMCs. The receptors come from a man younger than 30 in good health. Some clones in this sample may be carry-over from other donors' samples.

CDR3 bases: TGCAGCACCGGCGGTAACACCTACGAGCAGTACTTC. This sequence encodes CSTGGNTYEQYF. The chain uses TRBV29-1 and TRBJ2-7; no firm D call. Germline CDR1 is SQVTM and CDR2 is ANQGSEA. The CDR3 length is 12 residues. Trimming left V 8 bases short and J 2 bases short, with 13 bases between.

The chain combines TRBV19 with TRBJ2-1; 9 bases line up with TRBD2. The ends lost 1 base at V and 9 bases at J; junction bases unmatched: 7. This CDR3 spans 15 amino acids. Per germline, CDR1 LNHDA and CDR2 SQIVND (reference sequence). CDR3 loop: CASSIGLAGRLEQFF. The CDR3 region has the DNA TGTGCCAGTAGTATAGGCCTAGCGGGACGTCTTGAGCAGTTCTTC.